This T cell receptor (beta chain) is drawn from a study of blood T cell repertoires in COVID-19. Only in-frame clones appear in the TCRdb table, and some are missing; sequencing was by immunoSEQ multiplex PCR. The sample yields 75,000 to 90,000 clones, 75% to 95% seen once. V shed 6 bases and J shed 1 base, with 13 bases lying between them. Per the germline V gene, CDR1 is MDHEN and CDR2 is SYDVKM. The CDR3 spans 15 residues. This clone was seen just once. The chain is built from TRBV28 and TRBJ2-1, with D maybe TRBD1 (6 bases). The sample comprised peripheral blood. This TCR derives from a woman in her 50s in a cohort sampled during active COVID-19. CDR3 protein: CASSLQGRSYNEQFF. As DNA, the CDR3 is TGTGCCAGCAGCTTACAGGGTAGATCCTACAATGAGCAGTTCTTC.